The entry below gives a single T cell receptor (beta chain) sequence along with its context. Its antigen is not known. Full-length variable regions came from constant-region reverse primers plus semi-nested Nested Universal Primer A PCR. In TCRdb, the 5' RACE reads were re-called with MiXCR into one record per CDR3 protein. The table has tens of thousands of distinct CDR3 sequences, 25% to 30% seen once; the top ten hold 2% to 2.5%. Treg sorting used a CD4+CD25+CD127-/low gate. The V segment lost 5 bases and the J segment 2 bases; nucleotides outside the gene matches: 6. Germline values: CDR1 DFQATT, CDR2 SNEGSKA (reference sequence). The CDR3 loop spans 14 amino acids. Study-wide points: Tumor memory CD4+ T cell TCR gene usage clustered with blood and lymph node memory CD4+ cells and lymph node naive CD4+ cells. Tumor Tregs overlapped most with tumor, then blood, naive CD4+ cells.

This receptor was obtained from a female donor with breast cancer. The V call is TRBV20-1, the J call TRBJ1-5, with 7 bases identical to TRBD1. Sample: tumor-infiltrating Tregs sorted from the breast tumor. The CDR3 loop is CSAWDSQGNQPQHF. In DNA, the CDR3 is TGCAGTGCTTGGGACAGCCAAGGCAATCAGCCCCAGCATTTT.